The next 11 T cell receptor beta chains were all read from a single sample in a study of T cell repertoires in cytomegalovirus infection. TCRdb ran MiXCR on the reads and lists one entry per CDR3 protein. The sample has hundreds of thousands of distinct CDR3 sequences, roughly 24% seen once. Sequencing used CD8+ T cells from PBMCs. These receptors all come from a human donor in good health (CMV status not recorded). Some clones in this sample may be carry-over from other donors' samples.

The CDR3 nucleotides are TGTGCCAGCAGCCCCAGACAGGGTTTCCCCTCTCTCTATGGCTACACCTTC. Its translation: CASSPRQGFPSLYGYTF. The chain has TRBV7-9 and TRBJ1-2; 7 bases match TRBD1. Per the germline V gene, CDR1 is SEHNR and CDR2 is FQNEAQ (reference sequence). Trimming took 5 bases from V and 4 from J; bases not matched to a gene: 16. The CDR3 is 17 residues long.

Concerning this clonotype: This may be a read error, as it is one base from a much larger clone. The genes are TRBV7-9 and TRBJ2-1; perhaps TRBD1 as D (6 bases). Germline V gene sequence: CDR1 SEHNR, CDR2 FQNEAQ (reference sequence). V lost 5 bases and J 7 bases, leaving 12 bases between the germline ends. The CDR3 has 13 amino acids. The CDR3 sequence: CASSTSQGNEQFF. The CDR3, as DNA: TGTGCCAGCAGCACCTCACAGGGAAATGAGCAGTTCTTC.

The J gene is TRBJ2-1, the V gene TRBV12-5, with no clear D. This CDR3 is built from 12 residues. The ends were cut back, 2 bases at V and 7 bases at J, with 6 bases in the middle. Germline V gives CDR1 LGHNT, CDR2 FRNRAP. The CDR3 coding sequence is TGTGCTAGTGGTTTGAGGTCTAATGAGCAGTTCTTC. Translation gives CASGLRSNEQFF.

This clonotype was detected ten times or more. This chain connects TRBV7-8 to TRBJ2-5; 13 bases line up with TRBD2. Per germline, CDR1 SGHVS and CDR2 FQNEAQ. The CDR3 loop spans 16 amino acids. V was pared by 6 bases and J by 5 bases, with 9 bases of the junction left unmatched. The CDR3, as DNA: TGTGCCAGCAGGTCTACTAGCGGGGGGGTAGGCGAGACCCAGTACTTC. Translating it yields CASRSTSGGVGETQYF.

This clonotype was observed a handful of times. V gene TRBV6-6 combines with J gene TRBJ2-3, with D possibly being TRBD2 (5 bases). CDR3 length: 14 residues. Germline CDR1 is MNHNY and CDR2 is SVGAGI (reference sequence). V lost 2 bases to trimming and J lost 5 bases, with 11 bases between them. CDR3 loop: CASSYGLEGDTQYF. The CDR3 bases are TGTGCCAGCAGTTACGGCCTTGAGGGAGATACGCAGTATTTT.

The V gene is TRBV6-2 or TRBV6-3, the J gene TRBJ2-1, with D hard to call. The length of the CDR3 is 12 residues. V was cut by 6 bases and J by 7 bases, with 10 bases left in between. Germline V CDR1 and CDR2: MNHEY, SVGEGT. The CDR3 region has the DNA TGTGCCAGCAGCCCATACCCTAATGAGCAGTTCTTC. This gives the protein CASSPYPNEQFF.

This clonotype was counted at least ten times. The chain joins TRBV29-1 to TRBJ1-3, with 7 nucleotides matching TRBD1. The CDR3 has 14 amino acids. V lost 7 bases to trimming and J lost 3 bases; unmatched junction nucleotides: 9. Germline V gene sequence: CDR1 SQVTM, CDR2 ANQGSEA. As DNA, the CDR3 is TGCAGCGCCCTGGGACAGACGATTGGAAACACCATATATTTT. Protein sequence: CSALGQTIGNTIYF.

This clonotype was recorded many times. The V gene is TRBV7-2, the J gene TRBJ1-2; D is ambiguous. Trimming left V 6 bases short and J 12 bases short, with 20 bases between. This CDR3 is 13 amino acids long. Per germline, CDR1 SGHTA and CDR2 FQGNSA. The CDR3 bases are TGTGCCAGCAGTCCCGGAGGGCACCAACGCCACACCTTC. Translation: CASSPGGHQRHTF.

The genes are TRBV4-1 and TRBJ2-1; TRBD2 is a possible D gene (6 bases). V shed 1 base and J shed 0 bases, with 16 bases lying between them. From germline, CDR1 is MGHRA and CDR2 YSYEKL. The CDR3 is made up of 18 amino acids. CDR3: CASSQGSGGVSSYNEQFF. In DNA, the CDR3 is TGCGCCAGCAGCCAAGGATCGGGCGGGGTAAGCTCCTACAATGAGCAGTTCTTC.

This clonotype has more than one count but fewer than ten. This CDR3 reads CASSLRTVGPYGYTF. CDR3 coding DNA: TGTGCCAGCAGCCTGCGGACAGTGGGCCCCTATGGCTACACCTTC. This chain links TRBV28 with TRBJ1-2; TRBD1 might be the D (6 bases). The V and J ends lost 6 bases and 4 bases respectively, with 18 bases between them. Germline CDR1 is MDHEN and CDR2 is SYDVKM. The length of the CDR3 is 15 residues.

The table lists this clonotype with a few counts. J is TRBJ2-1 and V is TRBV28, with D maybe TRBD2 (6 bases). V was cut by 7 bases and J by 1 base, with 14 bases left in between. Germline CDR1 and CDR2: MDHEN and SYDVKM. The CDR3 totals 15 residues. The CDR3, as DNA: TGTGCCAGCATCGCTGCGGGGTCTTCCTACAATGAGCAGTTCTTC. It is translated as CASIAAGSSYNEQFF.